The present entry profiles one T cell receptor (beta chain) with its context. No cognate antigen has been identified for it. The record has no base qualities; no much larger clone is one base away. This entry belongs to a study of blood T cell repertoires in COVID-19 (dated by TCRdb to about 2020). Context from the whole study: The collaborator samples originated in the United States, Italy and Spain and spanned the acute and convalescent phases of COVID-19. The prospective study material was composed of cDNA or gDNA derived from T cells, B-cell-depleted T cells, or PBMCs. Subjects who had been exposed to COVID-19, were actively infected with it, or had recovered from it provided the deeply sampled blood TCRbeta repertoires that made up the dataset. The repertoires were released in a freely available public database meant as a resource for research on the immune response to SARS-CoV-2. The samples were drawn from two sources: the first 160 participants of the ongoing ImmuneRACE study, and about 1,300 subjects contributed by 6 global collaborators. A de-identified subject ID, COVID-19 status, age in years and sex were almost always included in the sample metadata. Where HLA class I and class II types were available, the types were taken from metadata supplied by the sample provider, not from assay-based typing.

The immunoSEQ Assay, a bias-controlled multiplex PCR, was used to amplify TCRbeta CDR3 regions from genomic DNA. The study's own analysis went as follows. The number of nucleated cells in each sample was estimated by amplification of reference gene primers within the assay. To quantify the absolute abundance of each unique TCRbeta CDR3 rearrangement, sequence reads were collapsed and filtered. For each sample, productive Simpson clonality was calculated as the square root of Simpson's diversity index over productive rearrangements. Imported from immuneACCESS, the table was reduced by TCRdb to in-frame sequences with V and J called. These copies leave out some clones; in studies compared against another copy, an unresolved V gene accounts for under half, and the cause of the remainder is not known. V, J and clone size derive from that table, while D and trimming were established from the DNA sequence. The sample table contains approximately 110,000 clones; only one count was recorded for over 70% of them. The ten biggest clones cover less than 5% of the sample.

Sequences SQVTM (CDR1) and ANQGSEA (CDR2) are obtained from the germline V gene. There are 19 amino acids in the CDR3, from cysteine to phenylalanine inclusive. The DNA shown is the 57-base CDR3, in frame from base 1. V is shortened by 0 bases, J by 0 bases, and the region joining them spans 23 bases. Each collaborating institution followed its own protocols to collect whole blood in K2EDTA tubes. For TCRbeta analysis, collaborators shipped samples as frozen whole blood, isolated PBMCs, or DNA extracted from either of those sample types. General study outcomes and caveats: The amount of clinical and demographic metadata varied by source and participant and was provided uncurated.

This clonotype was obtained from a human donor in a cohort sampled during active or convalescent COVID-19. Sequenced material: peripheral blood. The V gene is TRBV29-1 and the J gene is TRBJ1-2; a weak D assignment points to TRBD1 (5 bases agree). The bases are TGCAGCGTTGAAGATCCCAACAGGCTACTAAAGCAAACTAACTATGGCTACACCTTC. Its product reads: CSVEDPNRLLKQTNYGYTF.